This T cell receptor beta chain was obtained from a study of PD-1 blockade in classical Hodgkin lymphoma (TCRdb year 2020). The study in broad terms: Nivolumab dosing was 3 mg/kg intravenously every 2 weeks, continuing until either disease progression or unacceptable toxicity. A peripheral blood immune signature of response to PD-1 blockade in classical Hodgkin lymphoma was defined using TCR beta sequencing and CyTOF. Here is what the overall study found, with its caveats: Newly diagnosed patients were reported to have lower baseline TCR diversity than healthy donors, and relapsed/refractory patients were reported to have lower baseline TCR diversity still. CD4+ but not CD8+ TCR diversity rose significantly by C4D1 (p=0.0027 vs p=0.16), most apparent in complete responders (p=0.02). Lower diversity was observed in patients in whom nivolumab was started less than 1 year after ASCT, and these patients were excluded from later analyses so that confounding by immune reconstitution would be avoided. Among trial patients, those achieving complete response had baseline diversity similar to that of newly diagnosed patients, while diversity was significantly lower in partial responders and progressors. The study covered only a single clinical trial cohort, and the causes of the repertoire differences, possibly disease activity or prior therapy, were still not defined.

Points on this clone: Its antigen is unknown. Qualities for individual bases were not recorded, and no much larger clone is one base off.

Genomic DNA was isolated using the Qiagen DNeasy kit from unsorted PBMCs as well as from negatively selected CD4+ and CD8+ fractions. TCR beta CDR3 regions were amplified by immunoSEQ multiplex PCR using primers annealing to V and J segments. Amplification bias was minimized using a synthetic immune receptor repertoire, and residual bias was removed computationally after sequencing. In the original analysis: Repertoire diversity was quantified as the Shannon entropy index using custom Python scripts. Unsorted, CD4+ and CD8+ repertoires were analyzed separately, except in combined analyses where CD4+ and CD8+ sequences were merged in silico. A clone counted as expanded when the clone's frequency after treatment rose at least 2-fold relative to C1D1, and clones undetected at baseline were given a pseudocount of 0.5. Singleton clones were defined as clones with 0 or 1 copy at C1D1, and non-singleton clones were defined as clones with 2 or more copies. Clones expanded in unsorted samples were labelled as CD4+, CD8+ or unknown by matching protein sequences in sorted samples from the same patient. Diversity changes from C1D1 to C4D1 were tested in paired samples using Wilcoxon tests. TCRdb mirrors the immuneACCESS table, restricted to in-frame sequences. Some clones are absent from its copies; in checked studies, under half trace to an unresolved V gene, and the reason for the others is unknown. V and J calls and clone size are given by that table; D and trimming were obtained from the DNA. The sample yields roughly 38,000 clones; about 88% were counted once. The ten most abundant clones make up about 5.5% of the sample.

V was cut back by 7 bases and J by 4 bases, leaving a gap of 13 bases between them. The CDR3 numbers 14 residues from cysteine through phenylalanine. Of the read, only the CDR3 DNA is kept; its 42 bases are in frame from base 1. From a lookup of the germline V gene (reference sequence), CDR1 and CDR2 are MNHEY and SMNVEV. The intended sense of this specimen's time point label: cycle 2 day 1 (C2D1) of nivolumab. Every trial patient had relapsed following autologous stem cell transplantation, and prior brentuximab vedotin exposure was what differed among cohorts A, B and C. The trial cohort comprised some 60 patients with relapsed/refractory classical Hodgkin lymphoma whose best overall responses were complete response, partial response or progressive disease. In the multi-cohort phase II CheckMate 205 trial, trial patients received single-agent nivolumab. An independent review committee assessed best overall response by applying the 2007 International Working Group response criteria. Trial PBMCs were obtained immediately prior to nivolumab initiation (C1D1) and on therapy at cycle 2 day 1 and cycle 4 day 1. After peripheral blood was drawn into 8 mL Vacutainer Cell Preparation Tubes, PBMCs were isolated by centrifugation and then cryopreserved.

In this chain, TRBV27 is recombined with TRBJ1-4; TRBD1 is a possible D gene, resting on 5 matching bases. The sequence was collected from a human donor with classical Hodgkin lymphoma. The sample was peripheral blood mononuclear cells (PBMCs), taken before the second cycle of nivolumab. The DNA sequence reads TGTGCCAGCACCCAACTGGGGGTTAATGAAAAACTGTTTTTT. Its translation reads: CASTQLGVNEKLFF.